These T cell receptor beta chains were read from a single sample in a study of cytomegalovirus exposure and HLA in healthy donors. The data were produced by immunoSEQ multiplex PCR, yet TCRdb's version contains in-frame clones alone and is incomplete. The sample lists more than 150,000 clones; under 80% were seen once. Sequencing was performed on PBMCs. The receptors were gathered from a woman aged 25-40 years in good health and CMV-seropositive. Both conserved end residues are part of each CDR3. The D gene is left open where the match is weak. A row's size may be missing; if present it is once, few, many or a size class.

CDR3 protein: CASSLEPQGGNTIYF
CDR3 DNA: TGCGCCAGCAGCTTGGAACCACAGGGAGGAAACACCATATATTTT
J gene: TRBJ1-3
D gene: .
clone size: once
V gene: TRBV5-1

CDR3 protein: CASSPETGQETQYF
CDR3 DNA: TGTGCCAGCTCACCGGAGACAGGGCAAGAGACCCAGTACTTC
J gene: TRBJ2-5
D gene: TRBD1
clone size: .
V gene: TRBV18

CDR3 protein: CASSLPHTGELFF
CDR3 DNA: TGTGCCAGCAGCCTACCCCACACCGGGGAGCTGTTTTTT
J gene: TRBJ2-2
D gene: .
clone size: .
V gene: TRBV7-9

CDR3 protein: CASSVDRSGGANVLTF
CDR3 DNA: TGTGCCAGCAGCGTCGACAGGTCGGGAGGGGCCAACGTCCTGACTTTC
J gene: TRBJ2-6
D gene: .
clone size: .
V gene: TRBV11-2

CDR3 protein: CASPGQEGEKLFF
CDR3 DNA: TGTGCCAGCCCGGGACAGGAGGGGGAAAAACTGTTTTTT
J gene: TRBJ1-4
D gene: .
clone size: .
V gene: TRBV21-1

CDR3 protein: CASSHPGQSNTEAFF
CDR3 DNA: TGCGCCAGCAGCCATCCGGGACAGTCCAACACTGAAGCTTTCTTT
J gene: TRBJ1-1
D gene: TRBD1
clone size: few
V gene: TRBV4-1

CDR3 protein: CVSSFGGDRTQPQHF
CDR3 DNA: TGTGTCAGCAGTTTCGGGGGGGACAGAACTCAGCCCCAGCATTTT
J gene: TRBJ1-5
D gene: TRBD1
clone size: .
V gene: TRBV6-5

CDR3 protein: CASSLGGGSGNTIYF
CDR3 DNA: TGTGCCAGCAGCTTGGGAGGGGGCTCTGGAAACACCATATATTTT
J gene: TRBJ1-3
D gene: .
clone size: .
V gene: TRBV5-4

CDR3 protein: CASSIGGPGELFF
CDR3 DNA: TGTGCCAGTAGTATAGGAGGGCCCGGGGAGCTGTTTTTT
J gene: TRBJ2-2
D gene: .
clone size: once
V gene: TRBV19

CDR3 protein: CASSPGTGVGGYTF
CDR3 DNA: TGCGCCAGCAGCCCCGGGACAGGGGTGGGGGGCTACACCTTC
J gene: TRBJ1-2
D gene: TRBD1
clone size: .
V gene: TRBV10-2

CDR3 protein: CASSHPKTLSRHEQYF
CDR3 DNA: TGCGCCAGCAGCCACCCAAAAACTCTGTCGAGGCACGAGCAGTACTTC
J gene: TRBJ2-7
D gene: .
clone size: .
V gene: TRBV4-1

CDR3 protein: CASSEITGHSYVYTF
CDR3 DNA: TGTGCCAGCAGCGAAATTACAGGGCATAGCTATGTCTACACCTTC
J gene: TRBJ1-2
D gene: .
clone size: .
V gene: TRBV5-5

CDR3 protein: CASSPGTAMNSNQPQHF
CDR3 DNA: TGTGCCAGCAGCCCCGGGACAGCCATGAATAGCAATCAGCCCCAGCATTTT
J gene: TRBJ1-5
D gene: TRBD1
clone size: .
V gene: TRBV11-2

CDR3 protein: CAWIPRTEDGYTF
CDR3 DNA: TGTGCCTGGATCCCCAGGACGGAGGATGGCTACACCTTC
J gene: TRBJ1-2
D gene: .
clone size: .
V gene: TRBV30

CDR3 protein: CASSLVSVGGGRRDEKLFF
CDR3 DNA: TGTGCCAGCAGCTTGGTATCGGTTGGGGGGGGAAGAAGAGATGAAAAACTGTTTTTT
J gene: TRBJ1-4
D gene: .
clone size: .
V gene: TRBV5-5

CDR3 protein: CASRPGLSTSSYNEQFF
CDR3 DNA: TGTGCCAGCAGACCGGGACTTTCTACCAGCTCCTACAATGAGCAGTTCTTC
J gene: TRBJ2-1
D gene: .
clone size: .
V gene: TRBV5-6

CDR3 protein: CASSGAGGGYNEQFF
CDR3 DNA: TGCGCCAGCAGTGGGGCTGGCGGGGGCTACAATGAGCAGTTCTTC
J gene: TRBJ2-1
D gene: TRBD2
clone size: .
V gene: TRBV5-1

CDR3 protein: CASSGDRGRGEQYF
CDR3 DNA: TGTGCCAGCAGCGGGGACAGGGGGCGGGGCGAGCAGTACTTC
J gene: TRBJ2-7
D gene: TRBD1
clone size: .
V gene: TRBV6-5

CDR3 protein: CASSDPSGGRDAYF
CDR3 DNA: TGCGCCAGCAGTGATCCTAGCGGGGGGCGGGACGCGTACTTC
J gene: TRBJ2-7
D gene: TRBD2
clone size: .
V gene: TRBV10-2

CDR3 protein: CASSLGHPQFF
CDR3 DNA: TGTGCCAGCAGCTTAGGGCACCCTCAGTTCTTC
J gene: TRBJ2-1
D gene: .
clone size: .
V gene: TRBV7-2

CDR3 protein: CASSPPEAPYEQYF
CDR3 DNA: TGTGCCAGCTCACCACCGGAGGCCCCCTACGAGCAGTACTTC
J gene: TRBJ2-7
D gene: .
clone size: .
V gene: TRBV18

CDR3 protein: CASSWGHGDLNEQFF
CDR3 DNA: TGTGCCAGCAGTTGGGGGCACGGGGACCTCAATGAGCAGTTCTTC
J gene: TRBJ2-1
D gene: .
clone size: once
V gene: TRBV6-5

CDR3 protein: CASSFTGENTEAFF
CDR3 DNA: TGCGCCAGCAGCTTTACAGGGGAGAACACTGAAGCTTTCTTT
J gene: TRBJ1-1
D gene: TRBD1
clone size: .
V gene: TRBV5-1

CDR3 protein: CASRQGNEQFF
CDR3 DNA: TGTGCCAGCAGGCAGGGGAATGAGCAGTTCTTC
J gene: TRBJ2-1
D gene: .
clone size: .
V gene: TRBV5-4

CDR3 protein: CASSLRGAGETQYF
CDR3 DNA: TGTGCCAGCAGTTTACGGGGGGCGGGAGAGACCCAGTACTTC
J gene: TRBJ2-5
D gene: .
clone size: .
V gene: TRBV28

CDR3 protein: CATRKASGGIYEQYF
CDR3 DNA: TGTGCCACACGCAAGGCTAGCGGGGGAATCTACGAGCAGTACTTC
J gene: TRBJ2-7
D gene: TRBD2
clone size: .
V gene: TRBV6-5

CDR3 protein: CASTLTGVAFF
CDR3 DNA: TGTGCCAGCACCCTCACGGGGGTGGCTTTCTTT
J gene: TRBJ1-1
D gene: .
clone size: .
V gene: TRBV5-5

CDR3 protein: CASSQDQPGLNQPQHF
CDR3 DNA: TGCGCCAGCAGCCAAGATCAGCCAGGGCTGAATCAGCCCCAGCATTTT
J gene: TRBJ1-5
D gene: .
clone size: .
V gene: TRBV4-1